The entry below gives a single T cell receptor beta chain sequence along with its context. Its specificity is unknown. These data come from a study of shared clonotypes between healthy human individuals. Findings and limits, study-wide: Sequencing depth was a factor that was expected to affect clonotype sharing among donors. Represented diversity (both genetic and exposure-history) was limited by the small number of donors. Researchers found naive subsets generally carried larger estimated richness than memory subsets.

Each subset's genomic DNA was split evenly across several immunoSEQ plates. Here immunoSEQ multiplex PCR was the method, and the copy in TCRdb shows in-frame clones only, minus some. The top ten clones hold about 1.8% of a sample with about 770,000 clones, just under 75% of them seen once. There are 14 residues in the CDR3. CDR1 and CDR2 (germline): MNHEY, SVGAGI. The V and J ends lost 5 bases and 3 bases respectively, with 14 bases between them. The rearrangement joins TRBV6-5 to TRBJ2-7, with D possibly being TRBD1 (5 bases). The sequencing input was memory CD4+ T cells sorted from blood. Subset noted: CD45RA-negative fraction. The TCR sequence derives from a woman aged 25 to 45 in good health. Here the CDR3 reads CASSNRDRSYEQYF. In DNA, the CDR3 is TGTGCCAGCAGTAACCGAGACAGAAGCTACGAGCAGTACTTC.